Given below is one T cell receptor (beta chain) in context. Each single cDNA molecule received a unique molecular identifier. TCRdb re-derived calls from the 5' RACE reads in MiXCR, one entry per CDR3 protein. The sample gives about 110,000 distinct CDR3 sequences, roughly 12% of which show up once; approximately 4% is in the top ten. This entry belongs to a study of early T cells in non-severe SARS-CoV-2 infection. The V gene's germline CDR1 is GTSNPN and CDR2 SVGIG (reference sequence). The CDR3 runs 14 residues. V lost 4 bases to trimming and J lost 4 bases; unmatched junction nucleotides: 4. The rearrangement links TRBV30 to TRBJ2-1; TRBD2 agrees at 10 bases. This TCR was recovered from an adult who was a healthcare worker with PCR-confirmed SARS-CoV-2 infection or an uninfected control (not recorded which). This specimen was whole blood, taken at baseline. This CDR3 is CAWNSGGAYNEQFF. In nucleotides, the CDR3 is TGTGCCTGGAACAGCGGGGGGGCTTACAATGAGCAGTTCTTC.